This T cell receptor (beta chain) is from a study of shared clonotypes between healthy human individuals. The study's findings and limits: Estimated richness was generally greater in naive than memory subsets.

The donors, healthy adults who were HIV-negative, had experienced no recent acute infections or vaccinations. Only Caucasian adults living in Nashville, Tennessee made up the donor group. Splitting of CD4+ cells produced CD45RA+ naive and CD45RA-negative memory subsets. Profiled with immunoSEQ multiplex PCR; TCRdb holds only in-frame clones, not every one. This repertoire shows a few million clones, approximately 95% found once; its top ten account for 0.39%. Note on this clone: Its antigen is currently unknown.

The sequencing sample was made of naive CD4+ T cells from PBMCs. The subset: CD45RA+ positively selected. The sequence was collected from a man in his late teens or twenties in good health. Some clones in this sample may be carry-over from other donors' samples.

CDR3 sequence (DNA): TGTGCCACTTTAGGGGTTAGGGACACCGGGGAGCTGTTTTTT. Residues: CATLGVRDTGELFF. The chain has TRBV6-1 and TRBJ2-2; possible D gene TRBD1, 5 bases. CDR1 is MNHNS and CDR2 is SASEGT in the germline V gene. V lost 10 bases to trimming and J lost 3 bases, with 15 bases between them. This CDR3 comprises 14 residues.